This TCR beta chain was sequenced in a study of vaccination and CD4 T cells after COVID-19 (dated by TCRdb to 2021 to 2024). The study in broad terms: Convalescent patients had a positive SARS-CoV-2 result on nasal swab PCR, and of these patients, nine had mild disease and one had severe disease. Post-vaccine blood samples were taken a median of approximately 76 days after the second vaccine dose, with a range of about 13 to 241 days. In 10 COVID-19 convalescent patients and a few infection-naive healthy vaccine recipients, researchers compared the spike-specific CD4+ TCR repertoire from before mRNA vaccination with the repertoire from after. In the convalescent cohort there were six males and four females, among whom were two Hispanic individuals, seven Caucasians, two Asians and one multiracial person. Post-COVID blood samples were collected from convalescent patients a median of around 96 days after diagnosis, with a range of roughly 30 to 170 days. Each participant got two doses of either the Pfizer-BioNTech BNT162b2 vaccine (n=8) or the Moderna mRNA-1273 vaccine (n=2). Control cultures received a CEFX viral epitope pool as the positive control, an HIV-1 Nef peptide pool as the negative control, or no peptide. The cultures were stimulated with overlapping spike peptide pools from SARS-CoV-2 and from the common cold coronaviruses HCoV-NL63, HCoV-OC43 and HCoV-229E.

A note on this clonotype: The clone's antigen remains unknown. Qualities for individual bases were not recorded, and no much larger clone is one base off.

In the paper's terms, the treatment or condition label means: roughly 11-day PBMC culture with coronavirus spike peptide pools or control peptides (ViraFEST assay). To expand antigen-specific T cells with peptide pools and then pick out the expanded clonotypes through TCR sequencing, the study relied on the ViraFEST assay. Positive SARS-CoV-2 PCR tests in the convalescent patients dated from March to December 2020, before Alpha, Beta and Delta variants emerged in the United States. Each well held millions of PBMCs cultured with approximately 9.1 ug/ml peptide pools in IMDM containing 5% human AB serum and 7.5 to 10 IU/ml IL-2. Half of the culture medium was replaced with fresh IL-2-containing medium on days 3 and 7. Once the cells had been in culture for around nine days, the EasySep CD4+ T cell isolation kit was used to isolate CD4+ T cells by negative selection. Ficoll-Paque Plus gradient centrifugation was used to isolate PBMCs from whole blood, and the isolated PBMCs were then either used fresh or cryopreserved at -140C. Culture conditions were generally each tested in triplicate wells.

The method was PCR. At the Johns Hopkins FTIC core, DNA from the cultured CD4+ T cells underwent TCR sequencing with the Oncomine TCR Beta short-read assay. The QIAamp micro DNA kit was used to extract genomic DNA from the cultured CD4+ T cells. Oncomine TCR Beta libraries from cultured CD4+ T cells were pooled with unique dual indexes and sequenced on an Illumina iSeq 100. As for how the authors treated the data: Non-productive sequences were removed, and CDR3s not starting with C, not ending with F or W, or shorter than 7 amino acids were discarded. The MANAFEST web application identified antigen-specific clonotypes by comparing peptide-stimulated wells against reference wells and other culture wells. Positive clones required FDR below 0.05, an odds ratio above 5, and productive frequency above 0.1% in at least two of three replicate wells. Clonotypes that were significantly expanded in both SARS-CoV-2 spike wells and at least one common cold coronavirus spike condition were defined as cross-reactive. Levenshtein distances (stringdist) and unrooted phylogenetic trees (ape) in R version 3.6.1 were used to assess CDR3 homology. TCRdb trimmed public reads at Q25 via fastp, called clones via MiXCR and kept in-frame beta chains. Rows matching on CDR3 protein sequence are summarized as one entry with the most common DNA and genes. The V and J calls, along with clone size, are taken from TCRdb and not from the paper's own processing. This sample gives 15,000 to 20,000 distinct CDR3 sequences in total; about 61% of them show up just once. In total, the top ten clones hold roughly 10% of the sample.

Findings and caveats that apply to the study as a whole: The study included relatively few convalescent patients and did not analyze early timepoints after natural infection. The median count of SARS-CoV-2-reactive clonotypes went up from around 20 after infection to a few dozen after vaccination, although the change was not significant. Nearly all vaccine-specific clones in convalescent patients (304 of 307) were mono-reactive for SARS-CoV-2 spike rather than cross-reactive with common cold coronaviruses. Among the post-vaccine SARS-CoV-2-reactive clones in convalescent patients, a median 86.3% showed up only after vaccination, which suggests vaccine-specific priming.

The sequenced sample consisted of CD4+ T cells from blood, cultured in vitro. This clonotype was sampled from a human donor who had recovered from COVID-19.

The CDR3: CASSIFGGYTF. The nucleotides read TGTGCCAGCAGTATTTTCGGCGGCTACACCTTC. The chain is assembled from TRBV12-3 or TRBV12-4 and TRBJ1-2; the D gene cannot be resolved reliably. The V and J ends are trimmed by 5 bases and 8 bases, leaving 9 bases between them. From the cysteine up to the phenylalanine, the CDR3 has a length of 11 residues. The sequence is cut down to CDR3 DNA, 33 bases in frame from base 1.